The 12 T cell receptor beta chains reported below all come from one sample, sequenced in a study of post-analysis software for immune sequencing data. Study-wide results and limits: The five TRBV segments detected at higher frequency in patients than in controls included TRBV5-6, TRBV5-1 and TRBV20-1.

Their antigens remain unidentified. Incorporated into the TCR beta cDNA libraries were unique molecular identifiers, which served to reduce PCR and sequencing biases. TCRdb reprocessed the PCR reads with MiXCR, giving one entry per CDR3 protein. Among hundreds of thousands of distinct CDR3 sequences listed, just under 30% were seen once. Sequences were obtained from blood. These receptors all stem from a girl aged 10-17 years with multiple sclerosis.

This chain uses TRBV5-6 with TRBJ1-1; 12 nucleotides match TRBD1. The trim removed 1 base at V and 3 bases at J, leaving 7 bases unmatched. The CDR3 is 17 amino acids. Germline values: CDR1 SGHDT, CDR2 YYEEEE. The CDR3 reads CASSLLGTGGRYTEAFF. CDR3 nucleotides: TGTGCCAGCAGCTTGCTAGGGACAGGGGGCCGGTACACTGAAGCTTTCTTT.

This clonotype was counted a few times. V usage is TRBV19 and J usage is TRBJ1-5, with 8 positions matching TRBD1. With V trimmed by 2 bases and J by 4 bases, 4 bases remained unmatched. The V gene's germline CDR1 is LNHDA and CDR2 SQIVND (reference sequence). This CDR3 spans 15 amino acids. The CDR3 protein is CASSIPGTGNQPQHF. The DNA for the CDR3 is TGTGCCAGTAGTATACCCGGGACAGGAAATCAGCCCCAGCATTTT.

As concerns this clonotype: Compared with germline, one end of the junction differs, possibly owing to a read error. The gene calls are TRBV29-1 and TRBJ1-5; D is possibly TRBD1 (5 bases). This CDR3 is built from 15 residues. The germline gives CDR1 SQVTM, CDR2 ANQGSEA. The CDR3 coding sequence is TGCAGCGTTGCGGGCCTGGGGGGAAGCAATCAGCCCCAACATTTT. Translated, it gives CSVAGLGGSNQPQHF. Drawing the rest from reference TRBV29-1 and TRBJ1-5, the complete variable domain is SAVISQKPSRDICQRGTSLTIQCQVDSQVTMMFWYRQQPGQSLTLIATANQGSEATYESGFVIDKFPISRPNLTFSTLTVSNMSPEDSSIYLCSVAGLGGSNQPQHFGDGTRLSIL.

V usage is TRBV28 and J usage is TRBJ2-3; maybe TRBD2 (5 bases). CDR1 and CDR2 (germline): MDHEN, SYDVKM. Trimming pared 10 bases from V and 5 bases from J, leaving 19 bases between. This CDR3 region has 14 residues. The CDR3 coding sequence is TGTGCCATCGGGGTCTCAAAAGGATTAGATACGCAGTATTTT. As protein: CAIGVSKGLDTQYF. The full variable domain, rest sourced from reference TRBV28 and TRBJ2-3, is DVKVTQSSRYLVKRTGEKVFLECVQDMDHENMFWYRQDPGLGLRLIYFSYDVKMKEKGDIPEGYSVSREKKERFSLILESASTNQTSMYLCAIGVSKGLDTQYFGPGTRLTVL.

The CDR3 spells CASSLVGPGGGYTF. The CDR3 DNA reads as TGTGCCAGCAGTTTAGTAGGTCCCGGAGGCGGCTACACCTTC. This chain links TRBV12-3 or TRBV12-4 with TRBJ1-2, with D unresolved. The CDR3 contains 14 residues. Trimming pared 1 base from V and 8 bases from J, leaving 14 bases between.

This clonotype was recorded a few times. The rearrangement links TRBV12-3 or TRBV12-4 to TRBJ2-1; D remains unclear. The CDR3 has 14 amino acids. V lost 3 bases and J 1 base, leaving 7 bases between the germline ends. The DNA of the CDR3 is TGTGCCAGCAGTTTTGGGCAGTCCTACAATGAGCAGTTCTTC. Translated: CASSFGQSYNEQFF.

This clonotype was seen more than once but under ten times. The chain joins TRBV27 to TRBJ2-3; a weak D match, TRBD2 (5 bases). CDR1 MNHEY and CDR2 SMNVEV come from the germline V gene (reference sequence). V lost 5 bases, J lost 4 bases, and 19 bases lay in between. This CDR3 has 16 amino acids. The CDR3, as DNA: TGTGCCAGCAGTAACCCCCGTCGAGGGTTGGCAGATACGCAGTATTTT. Residues: CASSNPRRGLADTQYF.

The gene calls are TRBV7-9 and TRBJ2-5, with unresolved D. Germline CDR1 is SEHNR and CDR2 is FQNEAQ (reference sequence). The CDR3 spans 15 residues. The V and J ends lost 1 base and 1 base respectively, with 10 bases between them. This chain's CDR3 is CASSLGETFQETQYF. In nucleotides, the CDR3 is TGTGCCAGCAGCTTAGGAGAGACATTCCAAGAGACCCAGTACTTC.

The chain joins TRBV3-1 to TRBJ1-4, with 7 bases fitting TRBD1. There are 15 residues in the CDR3. After removal of 1 base from V and 5 bases from J, the junction contained 4 bases not matched to a gene. The germline gives CDR1 LGHDT, CDR2 YNNKEL (reference sequence). Written as DNA, the CDR3 is TGTGCCAGCAGCCAAGCGGCGACAGGGAATGAAAAACTGTTTTTT. Protein: CASSQAATGNEKLFF.

The V call is TRBV7-2, the J call TRBJ2-3, with D perhaps assigned TRBD1 or TRBD2 (5 bases each). Between the trimmed V and J ends, which lost 2 bases and 4 bases, there was a span of 22 bases. Germline loops: CDR1 SGHTA, CDR2 FQGNSA. CDR3 length: 18 residues. Here the CDR3 reads CASSLFRAGTHRPDTQYF. The CDR3 nucleotides read TGTGCCAGCAGCTTATTCCGCGCCGGGACCCACCGACCAGATACGCAGTATTTT.

Regarding this clonotype: An end of the junction does not agree with germline; a read error may underlie this. The rearrangement joins TRBV15 to TRBJ2-5, with 7 bases that match TRBD2. The CDR3 has 16 residues. Germline assignment: CDR1 LNHNV and CDR2 YYDKDF (reference sequence). Here the CDR3 reads CATSGDPSGLGETQYF. CDR3 DNA: TGTGCCACCAGCGGAGACCCTAGCGGCTTAGGGGAGACCCAGTACTTC.

This clonotype showed up just a few times. The rearrangement joins TRBV29-1 to TRBJ2-1; 9 bases align to TRBD2. This CDR3 is 15 amino acids long. Germline V gene lookup returns CDR1 SQVTM and CDR2 ANQGSEA. Losses at the gene ends were 6 bases for V and 6 bases for J; bases not matched to a gene: 12. CDR3: CSVSTAGGPGNEQFF. The CDR3 bases are TGCAGCGTGTCCACGGCGGGAGGGCCCGGCAATGAGCAGTTCTTC.